The entry below describes one T cell receptor (beta chain). Its antigen is currently unknown. The data were taken from a study of shared clonotypes between healthy human individuals. As for the study in general: For every donor, three CD4 naive, three CD4 memory, two CD8 naive and one CD8 memory plates were used. General study points: The study generally estimated greater richness for naive than memory subsets.

The data were produced by immunoSEQ multiplex PCR, yet TCRdb's version contains in-frame clones alone and is incomplete. The sample contains 450,000 to 700,000 clones, around 95% of which appear only once. V gave up 3 bases and J gave up 2 bases, with 7 bases separating them. Germline CDR1 and CDR2: KGHSH and LQKENI. There are 13 residues in the CDR3. CD45RO negativity and positive selection for CCR7 defined naive CD8 cells, a population that excluded terminally differentiated effector memory CD45RA+ cells. This receptor was identified in a woman younger than 45 in good health. Sequences were obtained from naive CD8+ T cells sorted from blood. The J gene is TRBJ1-2, the V gene TRBV18; D remains unclear. CDR3 DNA sequence: TGTGCCAGCTCACCTACGCCGAACTATGGCTACACCTTC. This translates into CASSPTPNYGYTF. Combining the CDR3 with reference TRBV18 and TRBJ1-2 gives the whole variable domain NAGVMQNPRHLVRRRGQEARLRCSPMKGHSHVYWYRQLPEEGLKFMVYLQKENIIDESGMPKERFSAEFPKEGPSILRIQQVVRGDSAAYFCASSPTPNYGYTFGSGTRLTVV.